This TCR beta chain originates from a study of blood T cell repertoires in COVID-19. Study details: PBMCs, B-cell-depleted T cells, or T cells provided the cDNA or gDNA that made up the material.

Original analysis: From reference gene primer amplification, estimates of nucleated cell counts were derived. Profiling relied on immunoSEQ multiplex PCR, and the TCRdb table lists in-frame clones only, not all of them. V and J calls and clone size are given by that table; D and trimming were obtained from the DNA. The sample shows 20,000 to 25,000 clones, about nine tenths of them seen only once. CDR3 size: 20 residues. In germline, CDR1 is LNHNV, CDR2 YYDKDF (reference sequence). Trimming at V came to 0 bases and at J to 2 bases, leaving 12 bases not matched to a gene. This clonotype originated in a human donor with active COVID-19. The donor label of this sample is uncertain. Sequencing was done on a sample of peripheral blood. The chain links TRBV15 to TRBJ1-4; 10 bases agree with TRBD1. The CDR3 protein is CATSRDPGQGTTRTNEKLFF. Written as DNA, the CDR3 is TGTGCCACCAGCAGAGATCCGGGACAGGGGACTACCAGGACTAATGAAAAACTGTTTTTT.